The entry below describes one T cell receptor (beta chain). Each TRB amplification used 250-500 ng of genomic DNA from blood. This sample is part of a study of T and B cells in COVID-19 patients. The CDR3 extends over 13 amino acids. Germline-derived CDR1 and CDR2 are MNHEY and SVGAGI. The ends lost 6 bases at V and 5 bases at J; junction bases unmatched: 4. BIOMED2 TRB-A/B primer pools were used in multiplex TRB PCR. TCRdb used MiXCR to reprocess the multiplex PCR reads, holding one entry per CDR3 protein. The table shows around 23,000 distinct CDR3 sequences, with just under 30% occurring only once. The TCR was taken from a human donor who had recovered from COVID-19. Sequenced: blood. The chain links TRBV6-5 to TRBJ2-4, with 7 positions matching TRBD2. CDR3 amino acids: CASRRGFENIQYF. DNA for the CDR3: TGTGCCAGCAGGCGGGGGTTCGAAAACATTCAGTACTTC.